These 17 T cell receptor beta chains originate from one sample sequenced in a study of tumor-infiltrating lymphocytes in primary liver carcinoma. From unsorted bulk tissue weighing roughly 18-30 mg, DNA and RNA were co-extracted. TCR beta cDNA came from about 500 ng total RNA, primed with a constant-region primer. Sequencing libraries for TCR beta derived from three nested multiplex PCR rounds that used slightly modified ARM-PCR. TRBV1-TRBV30 forward primers paired with a C-beta reverse primer were used in the first two PCR rounds, which ran roughly 9 cycles each. TCRdb called the multiplex PCR reads again in MiXCR, with one record for every CDR3 protein. Of roughly 25,000 distinct CDR3 sequences in the sample, about three quarters were seen once. The sequenced sample consisted of liver tumor tissue from sampling region 3. Subset indicated: tumor region T3, left-lateral pole. All receptors derive from a middle-aged man with primary liver carcinoma and hepatitis B virus infection.

The chain couples TRBV4-1 to TRBJ2-7; no definite D call. CDR3 length: 13 residues. The ends were cut back, 4 bases at V and 13 bases at J, with 20 bases in the middle. Per germline, CDR1 MGHRA and CDR2 YSYEKL. In DNA, the CDR3 is TGCGCCAGCAGCCCGGGCCGTTGGTACTGGCAATACTTC. As protein: CASSPGRWYWQYF.

A single count supports this clonotype. The junction shows a germline mismatch at one end, possibly a read error. The J gene is TRBJ1-1, the V gene TRBV9; D not certain. CDR3 size: 14 residues. Germline values: CDR1 SGDLS, CDR2 YYNGEE. In DNA form, the CDR3 reads TGTGCCATCAGCCTAGGTCCCGGGTGGGGTGAAGCTTTCTTT. It encodes CAISLGPGWGEAFF.

The V and J genes are TRBV6-5 and TRBJ2-7; 9 nucleotides align to TRBD1. The germline V gene has CDR1 MNHEY and CDR2 SVGAGI. This CDR3 is 14 amino acids long. The CDR3 reads CASLSGTGYSEQYF. The DNA for the CDR3 is TGTGCTAGCCTCTCCGGGACAGGGTATAGCGAGCAGTACTTC.

This clonotype is medium-sized in the sample. The J gene is TRBJ1-2, the V gene TRBV11-2, with D unresolved. The CDR3 consists of 11 residues. From germline, CDR1 is SGHAT and CDR2 FQNNGV. The V end lost 6 bases, the J end lost 5 bases, and 7 bases lay between the germline ends. CDR3 in amino acids: CASSEQYGYTF. The CDR3 DNA reads as TGTGCCAGCAGTGAACAGTATGGCTACACCTTC.

As for this clonotype: The junction departs from germline at one end; a sequencing error may be responsible. This chain uses TRBV10-1 with TRBJ2-1; TRBD1 matches 7 bases. Germline V gene sequence: CDR1 WNHNN, CDR2 SYGVQD (reference sequence). The CDR3 runs to 15 residues. CDR3 sequence (DNA): TGCACCAGCAGCCCCGGGACAGCGGATTACAATAAGCAGTTCTTC. This gives the protein CTSSPGTADYNKQFF.

The table lists this clonotype with a count of one. V usage is TRBV6-1 and J usage is TRBJ2-7; tentatively, D is TRBD1 (5 bases). Between the trimmed V and J ends, which lost 1 base and 6 bases, there was a span of 16 bases. This CDR3 has 15 amino acids. Germline values: CDR1 MNHNS, CDR2 SASEGT. The CDR3 nucleotides read TGTGCCAGCAGTGAAGGGGGCTTGGAAGGGATCGAGCAGTACTTC. This gives the protein CASSEGGLEGIEQYF.

Ten or more counts support this clonotype. The chain uses TRBV28 and TRBJ2-7; 7 bases match TRBD2. This CDR3 comprises 14 residues. Germline CDR1 MDHEN, CDR2 SYDVKM. V trimming: 1 base; J trimming: 3 bases; junction bases outside the gene matches: 3. The DNA for the CDR3 is TGTGCCAGCAGTTTATTGGCGGGAGACTACGAGCAGTACTTC. This sequence encodes CASSLLAGDYEQYF.

As to this clonotype: The junction does not match germline at one end; this may be a read error. The CDR3 loop is CASGQDMGMGGGYIF. The CDR3 nucleotides read TGTGCCAGCGGCCAAGATATGGGCATGGGTGGTGGCTACATCTTC. J is TRBJ1-2 and V is TRBV4-2; D ambiguous. This CDR3 spans 15 amino acids. The germline CDR1 and CDR2 sequences are LGHNA and YNFKEQ.

As for this clonotype: The conserved closing phenylalanine or tryptophan is absent in this CDR3, likely reflecting a read error. This rearrangement joins TRBV12-3 or TRBV12-4 to TRBJ1-2, with 9 bases fitting TRBD1. The CDR3 is 13 amino acids. The DNA for the CDR3 is TGTGCCAGCAGCCGGACAGGGGACTATCGCTACACCTTA. Its protein is CASSRTGDYRYTL.

As regards this clonotype: The germline gene is not matched at one end of the junction; a read error may be the cause. Here the CDR3 DNA reads TGTGCCAACAGCCCGCCCCCGGAGGTCAGGAAGGACTTCCTAGAGACCCAGTACTTC. Residues: CANSPPPEVRKDFLETQYF. This rearrangement joins TRBV11-1 to TRBJ2-5, with TRBD2 as a possible D gene (5 bases). CDR3 length equals 19 residues. Per the germline V gene, CDR1 is SGHAT and CDR2 is FQDESV (reference sequence).

As regards this clonotype: At one boundary the junction diverges from the germline segment, which might be a read error. The V gene is TRBV11-2, the J gene TRBJ2-1; no clear D gene. CDR3 length equals 14 residues. Germline V gene sequence: CDR1 SGHAT, CDR2 FQNNGV. CDR3 residues: CASGLFRLVSEQIF. The CDR3 region has the DNA TGTGCCAGCGGCTTATTCCGGCTAGTTAGTGAGCAGATCTTC.

This rearrangement joins TRBV6-1 to TRBJ2-1; tentatively, D is TRBD1 (6 bases). CDR1 and CDR2 from the germline V gene are MNHNS and SASEGT. V lost 8 bases to trimming and J lost 13 bases, with 24 bases between them. This CDR3 has 14 amino acids. The CDR3 reads CASRHRASYNVQFF. CDR3 bases: TGTGCCAGCCGGCACAGGGCCTCCTACAATGTACAGTTCTTC.

In the case of this clonotype: At one end, the junction sequence differs from germline, possibly due to a read error. The chain has TRBV11-2 and TRBJ2-5, with D possibly being TRBD1 or TRBD2 (5 bases each). CDR3 length: 16 residues. Per germline, CDR1 SGHAT and CDR2 FQNNGV. The CDR3 region is CASNQTPSWGKETLYF. CDR3 in DNA: TGTGCCAGCAACCAAACTCCTAGCTGGGGGAAAGAGACCCTGTACTTC.

In regard to this clonotype: One base away lies a much larger clone, so this may be a sequencing read error. The chain combines TRBV30 with TRBJ1-5; tentative D call: TRBD1 (5 bases). The V end was cut by 8 bases, the J end by 6 bases, with 17 bases between. The CDR3 has 13 amino acids. Germline V gene sequence: CDR1 GTSNPN, CDR2 SVGIG (reference sequence). CDR3 nucleotide sequence: TGTGCCCGGGGCCTAAAAGGCAGTCAGCCCCAGCATTTT. Translating gives CARGLKGSQPQHF.

As regards this clonotype: A much larger clone lies a single base off, so this may be a read error. The chain recombines TRBV10-2 with TRBJ2-3; D remains unclear. The J call is uncertain, as TRBJ1-5 better fits the DNA end. This CDR3 is built from 11 residues. Germline V gene data show CDR1 as WSHSY and CDR2 as SAAADI. Here the CDR3 DNA reads TGCTCCAGCACTCCGGCAGATACGCAGCATTTT. Protein product: CSSTPADTQHF.

This chain links TRBV7-9 with TRBJ2-1; D not certain. This CDR3 has 17 amino acids. Germline-derived CDR1 and CDR2 are SEHNR and FQNEAQ (reference sequence). Deletions cut 2 bases from V and 8 bases from J, with 22 bases between. DNA for the CDR3: TGTGCCAGCAGCTTACAATATCAGAGGCCTAAAACAGATGAGCAGTTCTTC. This translates into CASSLQYQRPKTDEQFF.

This clonotype was seen more than once but under ten times. With a much larger clone just one base away, this may be a read error. CDR3 bases: TGTGCCAGCAACCCCGGACGGACCTACGAGCAGTACTTC. This encodes CASNPGRTYEQYF. The chain has TRBV11-2 and TRBJ2-7; the D is unclear. V was pared by 7 bases and J by 2 bases, with 12 bases between. Germline CDR1 SGHAT, CDR2 FQNNGV. The CDR3 has 13 amino acids.